The sequence of this TCR beta chain was determined in a study of cytomegalovirus exposure and HLA in healthy donors (dated by TCRdb to 2017 to 2019). Some background on the complete study: An earlier analysis of approximately 590 of the donors reported more than 250 Gb of sequence data and 100 million to 130 million unique TCR beta sequences from some 180 million T cells. In addition to the first cohort of roughly 700 subjects, a separate validation cohort of some 120 different subjects was used. The study aimed to test whether signatures of past pathogen exposure could be identified by cataloging public T cell receptors. An early release covering 500 to 750 HLA-typed donors comprised roughly 300 gigabases of sequencing data and tens of millions of unique TCR sequences. All discovery cohort repertoires had been generated using a single sequencing platform. In an earlier analysis of roughly 580 of the donors, high-throughput TCR beta sequencing was used to judge whether each TCR beta V gene segment behaved as functional or pseudogenic. Among 398 genotyped donors of the cohort, an average of about 240,000 unique TCR beta nucleotide sequences were sequenced per donor, approximately 20% of them non-productive. In the later analysis, no new phenotypic data were used to find candidate immune exposures; instead, reliance was placed on TCR beta sequences and their occurrence across donors. To predict cytomegalovirus infection status, the study combined high-throughput TCR immunosequencing, statistical association of individual TCRs with disease status, and machine learning. The number of donors typed differed by locus, with roughly 629-640 for A, B, C, DRB1 and DQB1, 522 for DQA1, 600 to 610 for DPA1, and under 490 for DPB1. Roughly five DR-DQ haplotypes were handled as single units for association and clustering, since linkage in the cohort was strong. Of the 398 genotyped donors, 81% fell in the genetic ancestry cluster associated with self-reported Caucasian donors. Donor age, sex, ethnicity and CMV serostatus were collected together with the repertoire data. The T cell repertoires of several hundred subjects were profiled by immunosequencing and related to cytomegalovirus serostatus. Genome-wide SNP genotypes for about 55% of the roughly 670 donors were used in a later genetic analysis, which treated that subset as a discovery cohort. HLA typing covered class I and class II loci at four-digit resolution. A later analysis re-analyzed previously published TCR beta repertoires from 666 donors and added high-resolution HLA genotyping to study TCR occurrence patterns.

The cohort was made up of under 800 healthy bone marrow donors. At the time of sampling, all cohort members were nominally healthy, though unrecorded immune exposures were likely present. The donor tested CMV seropositive and was one of the 289 seropositive cohort members. A peripheral blood sample was collected from each donor, and TCR beta sequencing was performed on peripheral blood mononuclear cells. The Qiagen DNeasy Blood Extraction Kit was used to extract genomic DNA from the blood cell samples. V and J are truncated by 1 base and 2 bases respectively, leaving an intervening sequence of 10 bases. The CDR3 contains 14 residues, cysteine and phenylalanine counted. The read is trimmed to its CDR3 DNA, 42 bases read in frame from base 1. The germline V gene yields SGHDT for CDR1 and YYEEEE for CDR2. Libraries were constructed by the immunoSEQ multiplex PCR assay. For the multiplex PCR, a mixture combining 60 forward primers for TCR Vbeta segments and 13 reverse primers for TCR Jbeta segments was used. The CDR3 region of rearranged TCR beta genes was amplified from genomic DNA by a multiplex PCR assay. The Illumina HiSeq System was used to sequence the amplified TCR beta libraries as 87-base-pair reads. The source study handled its data this way. A later analysis tallied tens of millions of unique TCR beta chains across the 550 to 850 repertoires, and some 10 million of those chains were shared by two or more donors. A nearest-neighbor algorithm error-corrected the raw reads and collapsed the reads into unique sequences, merging closely related sequences to remove PCR and sequencing errors. V, D and J gene segments were assigned by aligning CDR3 sequences to IMGT reference sequences. For a sequence to be retained, at least a six-nucleotide match to both a V gene segment and a J gene segment was required. Rearrangements were called productive when the CDR3 lacked stop codons and stayed in frame with V and J; all others were non-productive. CDR3 was defined according to IMGT convention as the region running from the second conserved V-encoded cysteine to the conserved J-encoded phenylalanine. Sequences without an unambiguous match to a single V gene segment were excluded from the earlier analysis of about 600 of the donors. An earlier analysis of fewer than 750 of the donors called V segments functional above 56.7% productive rearrangements and segregating when the between-donor standard deviation exceeded 5%. To diagnose cytomegalovirus status from the catalog of TCR beta chain sequences, a statistical classification framework was built. A later analysis assigned V and J genes by comparing TCR nucleotide sequences with IMGT/GENE-DB human TR gene sequences. Using the TCRdist pipeline, a later analysis assigned CDR3 sequences along with most-parsimonious VDJ recombination scenarios. In a later analysis, every TCR beta chain was defined by the combination of its CDR3 amino acid sequence and its V-gene family, and reads without a unique V-gene family were dropped. In a later analysis, around 650 highly shared, low-generation-probability nucleotide sequences were removed to address suspected cross-contamination and a sequencing artifact. A later analysis calculated a clonal expansion index for each public chain from normalized within-repertoire ranks of inferred template counts. A later analysis computed generation probabilities with a VDJ recombination model fitted to out-of-frame rearrangements, and checked the results against IGoR. In a later analysis, hypergeometric tests were used to score TCR-TCR, TCR-HLA and TCR-CMV co-occurrence, with a repertoire-size bias correction applied to TCR pairs. In a later analysis, false discovery rates were estimated by permuting HLA or CMV assignments 20 times. In a later analysis, co-occurring TCRs were grouped with DBSCAN, and TCRdist sequence similarity was added when clustering was performed within HLA-allele-positive subsets. Repertoires with fewer than 30,000 or more than 120,000 public chains, plus five repertoires with anomalous nucleotide sharing, were excluded from co-occurrence clustering. TCRdb mirrors the immuneACCESS table, restricted to in-frame sequences. Some clones are absent from its copies; in checked studies, under half trace to an unresolved V gene, and the reason for the others is unknown. V and J calls and clone size follow that table, whereas D and trimming were derived from the DNA. This sample gives around 120,000 clones in total; around 71% of them show up just once. About 3% of the sample goes to the ten largest clones.

Notes on this clone: Its antigen remains undetermined. Qualities for individual bases were not recorded, and no much larger clone is one base off.

Summary of the overall study and its limitations: When HLA alleles, especially DR and DQ, strongly co-occurred, attributing TCR associations to individual alleles was difficult. Compared with the roughly 670-donor mean, donors in an Asian-associated ancestry cluster had fewer N-insertions in productive TCRs, according to a later genetic analysis. Because counts were too low, approximately 15 rarely observed V segments, including chromosome 9 orphons, were excluded from the earlier analysis of around 590 of the donors. In an earlier analysis of roughly 500 of the donors, most TCR beta V segments appeared in productive rearrangements about 87% or about 30% of the time, broadly matching IMGT annotations. A group of highly shared sequence variants was considered likely to be a technical artifact of the sequencing pipeline. Most CMV-associated TCR beta chains appeared to be HLA-restricted in a later analysis, and the HLA associations seemed to be driven largely by CMV exposure. Because the 87-base-pair reads could not distinguish some IMGT-functional V segments, including TRBV6-2 and TRBV6-3, those segments were excluded. In a later analysis, HLA-associated TCR beta chains were found to be more clonally expanded and to have lower generation probabilities than equally common non-associated chains. This cohort had only TCR beta chains sequenced, and the lack of alpha or paired-chain data limited which features could be detected. Because HLA typing was unavailable for some donors at each locus, only the typed subset was used in association tests. According to a later analysis, parvovirus B19, influenza, CMV and Epstein-Barr virus appeared linked to several top co-occurrence clusters. The study gave a list of about 160 TCR beta chains associated with cytomegalovirus. According to a later analysis, TCR association rates differed among HLA loci, with DRB1 alleles showing the most associated TCRs and HLA-C alleles showing the fewest. The classifier was reported to diagnose cytomegalovirus status with high specificity and sensitivity in both the original cohort and the validation cohort. Correlated functional status among segregating V segments might be attributable to linkage disequilibrium, but an unknown experimental factor could not be ruled out. A further reported finding was that TCR beta sequences accurately predicted the HLA-A and HLA-B alleles for most subjects in the first cohort. Across donors, most TCR sequences were observed very rarely, whereas some public TCRs were present in many individuals. Presence/absence analyses assumed roughly uniform sequencing depth across donors, an assumption that may not hold. V-gene and J-gene trimming of TCR beta chains was associated with a missense DCLRE1C variant in a later genetic analysis, and the association was replicated in an independent cohort. For the cohort, immune exposure information was limited to CMV serostatus. In a later analysis, more than 15,000 TCR beta sequences were associated with specific HLA alleles at a false discovery rate of 0.05. It was suggested by the authors that the approach could potentially be generalized to other disease states and immunological phenotypes. A few of the identified cytomegalovirus-associated TCR beta chains were confirmed in vitro to be specific for cytomegalovirus antigens.

The sample comprised PBMCs. The receptor's source is a woman aged 55-69 years in good health and CMV-seropositive. The rearranged segments are TRBV5-6 and TRBJ2-7; 5 matching bases give a weak D call of TRBD1. The nucleotide sequence is given as TGTGCCAGCAGCTTGAGGGAAGGGGCCTACGAGCAGTACTTC. This encodes CASSLREGAYEQYF.